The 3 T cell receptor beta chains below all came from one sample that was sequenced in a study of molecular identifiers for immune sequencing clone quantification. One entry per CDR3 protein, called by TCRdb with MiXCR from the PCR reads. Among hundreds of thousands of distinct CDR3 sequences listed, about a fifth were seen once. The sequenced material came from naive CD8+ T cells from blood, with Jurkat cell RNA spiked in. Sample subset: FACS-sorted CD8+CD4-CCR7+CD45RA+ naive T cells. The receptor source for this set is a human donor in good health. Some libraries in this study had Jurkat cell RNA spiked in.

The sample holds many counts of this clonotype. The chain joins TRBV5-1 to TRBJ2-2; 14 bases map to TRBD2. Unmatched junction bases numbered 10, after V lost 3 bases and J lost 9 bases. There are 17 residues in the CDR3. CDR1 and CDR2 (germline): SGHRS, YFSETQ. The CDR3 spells CASSSRLAGGPFWELFF. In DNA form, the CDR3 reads TGCGCCAGCAGCTCGCGACTAGCGGGGGGGCCATTTTGGGAGCTGTTTTTT.

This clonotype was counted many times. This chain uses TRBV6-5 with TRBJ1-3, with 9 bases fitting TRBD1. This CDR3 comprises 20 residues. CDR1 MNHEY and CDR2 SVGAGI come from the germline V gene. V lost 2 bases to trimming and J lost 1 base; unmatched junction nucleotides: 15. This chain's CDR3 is CASSYTGTGLLSLSGNTIYF. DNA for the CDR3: TGTGCCAGCAGTTACACCGGGACAGGGCTTCTTAGTCTTTCTGGAAACACCATATATTTT.

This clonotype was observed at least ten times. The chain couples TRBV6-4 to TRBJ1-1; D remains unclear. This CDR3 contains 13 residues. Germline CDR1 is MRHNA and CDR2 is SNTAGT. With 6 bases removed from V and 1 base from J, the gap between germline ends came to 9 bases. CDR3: CASSEEANTEAFF. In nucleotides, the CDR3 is TGTGCCAGCAGCGAAGAAGCGAACACTGAAGCTTTCTTT.